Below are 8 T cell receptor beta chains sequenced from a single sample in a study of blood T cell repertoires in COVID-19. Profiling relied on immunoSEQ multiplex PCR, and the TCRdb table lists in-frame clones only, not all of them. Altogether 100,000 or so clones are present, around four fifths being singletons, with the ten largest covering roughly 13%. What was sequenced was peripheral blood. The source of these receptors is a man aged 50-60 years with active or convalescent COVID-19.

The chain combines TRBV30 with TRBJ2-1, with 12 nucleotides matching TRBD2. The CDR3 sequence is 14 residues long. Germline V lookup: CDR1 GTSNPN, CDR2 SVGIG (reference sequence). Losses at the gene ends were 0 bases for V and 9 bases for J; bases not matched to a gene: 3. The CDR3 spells CAWSVLAGGAEQFF. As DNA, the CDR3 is TGTGCCTGGAGTGTTCTAGCGGGAGGGGCTGAGCAGTTCTTC. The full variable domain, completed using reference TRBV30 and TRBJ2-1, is SQTIHQWPATLVQPVGSPLSLECTVEGTSNPNLYWYRQAAGRGLQLLFYSVGIGQISSEVPQNLSASRPQDRQFILSSKKLLLSDSGFYLCAWSVLAGGAEQFFGPGTRLTVL.

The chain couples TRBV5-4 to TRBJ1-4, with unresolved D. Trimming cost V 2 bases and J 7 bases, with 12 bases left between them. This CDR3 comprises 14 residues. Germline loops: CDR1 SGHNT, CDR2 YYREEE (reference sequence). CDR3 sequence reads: CASSLSPLSEKLFF. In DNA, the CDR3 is TGTGCCAGCAGCTTATCCCCGCTAAGTGAAAAACTGTTTTTT.

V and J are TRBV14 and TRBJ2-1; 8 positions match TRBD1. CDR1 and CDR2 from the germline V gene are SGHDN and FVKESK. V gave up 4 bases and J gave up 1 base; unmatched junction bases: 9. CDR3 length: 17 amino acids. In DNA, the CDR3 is TGTGCCAGCAGCCGAACAGGGGGTATAAAGTCCTACAATGAGCAGTTCTTC. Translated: CASSRTGGIKSYNEQFF.

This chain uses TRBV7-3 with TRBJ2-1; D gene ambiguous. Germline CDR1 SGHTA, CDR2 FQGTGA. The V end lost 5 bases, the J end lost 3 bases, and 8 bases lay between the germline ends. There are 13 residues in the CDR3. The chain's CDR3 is CASSPNSYNEQFF. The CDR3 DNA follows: TGTGCCAGCAGCCCCAACAGCTACAATGAGCAGTTCTTC.

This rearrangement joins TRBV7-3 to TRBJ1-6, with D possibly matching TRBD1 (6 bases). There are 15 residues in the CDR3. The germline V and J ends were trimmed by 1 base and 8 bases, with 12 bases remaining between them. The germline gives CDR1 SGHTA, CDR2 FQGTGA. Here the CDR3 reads CASSLNMGAHSPLHF. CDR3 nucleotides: TGTGCCAGCAGCTTAAATATGGGGGCACATTCACCCCTCCACTTT.

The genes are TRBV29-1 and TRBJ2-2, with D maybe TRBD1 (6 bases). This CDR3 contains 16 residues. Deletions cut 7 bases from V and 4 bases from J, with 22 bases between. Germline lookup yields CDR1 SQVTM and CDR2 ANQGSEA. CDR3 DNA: TGCAGCGCCGTCCCCGGGACAAGTGGAATCACCGGGGAGCTGTTTTTT. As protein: CSAVPGTSGITGELFF.

The CDR3 reads CASSSSGAYEQYF. CDR3 nucleotide sequence: TGCGCCAGCAGCTCTAGCGGGGCCTACGAGCAGTACTTC. J is TRBJ2-7 and V is TRBV5-1, with 9 nucleotides matching TRBD2. There are 13 residues in the CDR3. The germline V gene has CDR1 SGHRS and CDR2 YFSETQ. J gave up 2 bases and V 3 bases, and 0 bases lay outside the gene matches.

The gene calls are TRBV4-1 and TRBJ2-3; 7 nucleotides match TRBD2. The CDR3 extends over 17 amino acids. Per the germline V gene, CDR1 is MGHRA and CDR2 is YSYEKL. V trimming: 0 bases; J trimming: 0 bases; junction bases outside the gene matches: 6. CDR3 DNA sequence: TGCGCCAGCAGCCAAGATCGAGCGGGACGGAGCACAGATACGCAGTATTTT. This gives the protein CASSQDRAGRSTDTQYF.